Listed below are T cell receptor beta chains from one sample, sequenced in a study of T cell repertoires in cytomegalovirus infection. MiXCR, run by TCRdb on the reads, gives a single entry per CDR3 protein. Among hundreds of thousands of distinct CDR3 sequences listed, about 30% were seen once. No antigen has been assigned to these receptors. The sequencing used cultured CD8+ T cells from PBMCs, collected from culture after CMV antigen stimulation. The receptors shown here come from a human donor in good health (CMV status not recorded). Some clones in this sample may be carry-over from other donors' samples. Each CDR3 is given with its conserved first and last residue. The D gene is left open where the match is weak. A clone size is listed for some rows: how often the clone was seen (once, few, many), or a class if it is expanded.

D gene,J gene,V gene,clone size,CDR3 protein,CDR3 DNA
.,TRBJ1-1,TRBV7-8,many,CASSLGSPEAFF,TGTGCCAGCAGCTTGGGGAGCCCTGAAGCTTTCTTT
.,TRBJ2-3,TRBV27,few,CASSLGPGPTRTDTQYF,TGTGCCAGCAGTTTAGGGCCCGGGCCTACGAGGACAGATACGCAGTATTTT
TRBD1,TRBJ2-5,TRBV2,many,CASGRQGFQETQYF,TGTGCCAGCGGAAGACAGGGGTTCCAAGAGACCCAGTACTTC
.,TRBJ1-1,TRBV6-1,few,CASKGRLDTEAFF,TGTGCCAGCAAGGGACGGCTGGACACTGAAGCTTTCTTT
.,TRBJ1-1,TRBV6-5,few,CASSYGVGRNTEAFF,TGTGCCAGCAGTTACGGCGTAGGAAGGAACACTGAAGCTTTCTTT
.,TRBJ1-1,TRBV27,.,CASSLFTDVSNTEAFF,TGTGCCAGCAGTCTTTTTACGGACGTGTCGAACACTGAAGCTTTCTTT
.,TRBJ2-2,TRBV6-6,.,CASTWTVLTGELFF,TGTGCCAGCACATGGACAGTACTCACCGGGGAGCTGTTTTTT
.,TRBJ1-2,TRBV27,.,CASSFAGAANYDYTF,TGTGCCAGCAGTTTTGCAGGTGCAGCTAACTATGACTACACCTTC
.,TRBJ2-1,TRBV7-8,few,CASSLEPGQALLSQFF,TGTGCCAGCAGCTTAGAACCGGGCCAAGCTCTATTATCGCAGTTCTTC
.,TRBJ1-1,TRBV19,.,CASSGSIMNTEAFF,TGTGCCAGTAGTGGGTCGATAATGAACACTGAAGCTTTCTTT
.,TRBJ2-3,TRBV7-6,many,CASTTRGSTDTQYF,TGTGCCAGCACCACTAGGGGTAGCACAGATACGCAGTATTTT
TRBD1,TRBJ2-3,TRBV6-5,.,CASSYGVPGQGASTDTQYF,TGTGCCAGCAGTTACGGGGTACCCGGACAGGGCGCTAGCACAGATACGCAGTATTTT
.,TRBJ1-1,TRBV12-3/TRBV12-4,.,CASSARQVNTEAFF,TGTGCCAGCAGTGCCAGACAGGTTAACACTGAAGCTTTCTTT
.,TRBJ2-2,TRBV4-1,.,CASSPQARVQAGELFF,TGCGCCAGCAGCCCCCAAGCAAGGGTCCAAGCCGGGGAGCTGTTTTTT
TRBD2,TRBJ2-5,TRBV10-3,.,CARAGGRELPNKETQYF,TGTGCCCGAGCGGGGGGAAGGGAGCTCCCAAACAAAGAGACCCAGTACTTC
.,TRBJ1-2,TRBV27,.,CASTPGGPRGGYTF,TGTGCCAGCACCCCGGGCGGGCCCAGGGGAGGCTACACCTTC
TRBD1,TRBJ1-1,TRBV19,.,CASSIGMDRTLHF,TGTGCCAGTAGTATTGGAATGGACAGGACCCTTCATTTT
.,TRBJ2-3,TRBV19,few,CAIDPGTPWRDTQYF,TGTGCCATAGACCCCGGGACTCCCTGGAGAGATACGCAGTATTTT
TRBD1,TRBJ1-1,TRBV6-1,.,CASTKRGGVNTEAFF,TGTGCCAGCACTAAGAGAGGGGGCGTGAACACTGAAGCTTTCTTT
.,TRBJ2-1,TRBV28,.,CASTSVEYPHNEQFF,TGTGCCAGCACCTCCGTGGAATATCCCCACAATGAGCAGTTCTTC
.,TRBJ2-3,TRBV7-4,.,CASSLEVGLLAGDTQYF,TGTGCCAGCAGCTTAGAAGTAGGACTCCTGGCGGGGGATACGCAGTATTTT
.,TRBJ1-1,TRBV20-1,.,CSARDLEAGNTEAFF,TGCAGTGCTAGAGATCTTGAGGCGGGGAACACTGAAGCTTTCTTT
.,TRBJ2-1,TRBV11-3,.,CASSQYYNEQFF,TGTGCCAGCAGCCAATATTACAATGAGCAGTTCTTC